The 5 T cell receptor beta chains reported below all come from one sample, sequenced in a study of human T cells and chemical hapten exposure. Described time point: pre-sensitization, week 0. Treatment denoted: therapeutic diphenylcyclopropenone sensitization with weekly scalp DPC. TCRdb itself ran the RACE reads through MiXCR, one entry per CDR3 protein. The sample lists about 180,000 distinct CDR3 sequences; around 30% were seen once. Here the sequenced sample was whole blood, taken in connection with sensitization to the hapten diphenylcyclopropenone (DPC). The receptors stem from a woman aged 25 to 39 with alopecia areata. Some clones in this sample may be carry-over from other donors' samples.

The chain is built from TRBV20-1 and TRBJ2-7, with 11 bases identical to TRBD2. The V gene end was trimmed by 6 bases and the J gene end by 3 bases; junction bases not matched to a gene: 4. The CDR3 covers 13 residues. From germline, CDR1 is DFQATT and CDR2 SNEGSKA (reference sequence). For the CDR3, the DNA is TGCAGTGCATTAGCGGGGGGGCTCTACGAGCAGTACTTC. Translation gives CSALAGGLYEQYF.

This clonotype occurred a few times. The J gene is TRBJ2-1, the V gene TRBV6-6; a possible D gene is TRBD2 (6 bases). The V gene's germline CDR1 is MNHNY and CDR2 SVGAGI (reference sequence). The germline V and J ends were trimmed by 6 bases and 9 bases, with 12 bases remaining between them. This CDR3 spans 12 amino acids. CDR3 protein: CASRPTSIEQFF. In DNA form, the CDR3 reads TGTGCCAGCAGGCCCACTAGCATTGAGCAGTTCTTC.

This clonotype was observed at least ten times. The rearrangement joins TRBV28 to TRBJ2-7; D is undetermined. Between the trimmed V and J ends, which lost 6 bases and 5 bases, there was a span of 5 bases. The CDR3 contains 10 residues. CDR1 is MDHEN and CDR2 is SYDVKM in the germline V gene. The CDR3 spells CASSRNEQYF. CDR3 coding DNA: TGTGCCAGCAGCAGAAACGAGCAGTACTTC. The full variable domain, its missing parts supplied by reference TRBV28 and TRBJ2-7, is DVKVTQSSRYLVKRTGEKVFLECVQDMDHENMFWYRQDPGLGLRLIYFSYDVKMKEKGDIPEGYSVSREKKERFSLILESASTNQTSMYLCASSRNEQYFGPGTRLTVT.

The chain links TRBV20-1 to TRBJ2-3; D gene ambiguous. Germline values: CDR1 DFQATT, CDR2 SNEGSKA (reference sequence). The V end was cut by 3 bases, the J end by 0 bases, with 19 bases between. CDR3 length equals 17 residues. The CDR3 region is CSASPHRGLISTDTQYF. The CDR3 DNA sequence: TGCAGTGCTAGTCCCCATCGTGGGCTCATAAGCACAGATACGCAGTATTTT.

The table lists this clonotype with many counts. The J gene is TRBJ2-1, the V gene TRBV10-3; D uncertain. Trimming took off 5 bases at V and 8 bases at J, with 7 bases between the two ends. The germline V gene encodes CDR1 ENHRY and CDR2 SYGVKD. CDR3 length equals 11 residues. Written as DNA, the CDR3 is TGTGCCATCAGTCACACCGATGAGCAGTTCTTC. It yields the protein CAISHTDEQFF.